The 20 T cell receptor beta chains below all came from one sample that was sequenced in a study of T cell clusters in autoimmune cytopenias. TRB was amplified from about 270 ng of peripheral blood genomic DNA per sample. One tube held mixed TRB-A and TRB-B primer pools for touch-down PCR. Following a re-call of the multiplex PCR reads, TCRdb has one entry per CDR3 protein and lacks DNA. The sample has some 7,600 distinct CDR3 sequences. Material: peripheral blood. These receptor sequences come from a human donor with an autoimmune cytopenia or autoimmune hepatitis (not recorded which).

The rearrangement uses TRBV15 and TRBJ1-5; the D call of TRBD1 rests on TCRdb alone, since no DNA is present to check it. The CDR3 extends over 15 amino acids. Germline CDR1 and CDR2: LNHNV and YYDKDF (reference sequence). CDR3 residues: CATSRGRWDHQPQHF.

The rearrangement joins TRBV7-2 to TRBJ2-1; TCRdb reports TRBD2, a call that lacks DNA to check it against. Germline V gene sequence: CDR1 SGHTA, CDR2 FQGNSA. CDR3 size: 12 residues. The CDR3 is CARVAGAEEQFF.

This clonotype is labeled medium-sized based on frequency. V is TRBV10-3 and J is TRBJ2-7; TCRdb reports TRBD2, a call that lacks DNA to check it against. CDR1 and CDR2 from the germline V gene are ENHRY and SYGVKD. The CDR3 has 14 residues. CDR3: CAISDSWRDYEQYF.

The chain recombines TRBV6-1 with TRBJ1-5. CDR3 length: 13 amino acids. Per germline, CDR1 MNHNS and CDR2 SASEGT. The CDR3 sequence: CASTGDGNQPQHF.

This clonotype ranks as medium-sized in terms of frequency. The chain is built from TRBV29-1 and TRBJ1-2; TCRdb lists TRBD1, though no DNA is available to test this call. This CDR3 region has 13 residues. CDR1 is SQVTM and CDR2 is ANQGSEA in the germline V gene. The CDR3: CSVRAGANYGYTF.

This clonotype is classed as medium-sized by frequency. CDR3: CASSYGGGGIEQFF. This sequence joins TRBV6-5 and TRBJ2-1; there is no DNA to check the TCRdb D call of TRBD1. The CDR3 extends over 14 amino acids. Looked up from germline, CDR1 is MNHEY and CDR2 is SVGAGI.

The chain recombines TRBV19 with TRBJ1-1; TCRdb's D gene call, TRBD1, goes unchecked for lack of DNA. From germline, CDR1 is LNHDA and CDR2 SQIVND (reference sequence). The CDR3 consists of 18 residues. The CDR3 sequence: CASRPSPGQGAWSTEAFF.

V usage is TRBV10-3 and J usage is TRBJ2-6; no DNA is available, so the TRBD2 call from TCRdb remains unchecked. The germline V gene has CDR1 ENHRY and CDR2 SYGVKD. The CDR3 sequence is 17 residues long. The CDR3: CAISHQRGGVGANVLTF.

The chain has TRBV7-2 and TRBJ2-3; the D call from TCRdb, TRBD2, cannot be confirmed without DNA. CDR1 is SGHTA, CDR2 FQGNSA, per germline. The CDR3 loop spans 16 amino acids. This chain's CDR3 is CASSPPLAGIADTQYF.

According to its frequency, this clonotype is medium-sized. V gene TRBV6-5 combines with J gene TRBJ1-5. The CDR3 contains 12 residues. Germline lookup yields CDR1 MNHEY and CDR2 SVGAGI. The CDR3 loop is CASSHRNQPQHF.

By frequency, this clonotype registers medium-sized. CDR3 loop: CALQPTNEKLFF. This chain links TRBV30 with TRBJ1-4. CDR3 size: 12 residues. Per the germline V gene, CDR1 is GTSNPN and CDR2 is SVGIG (reference sequence).

This clonotype registers medium-sized by frequency. The chain has TRBV19 and TRBJ2-6; TCRdb gives TRBD2 as the D gene, but with no DNA this cannot be confirmed. The CDR3 has 16 residues. Germline loops: CDR1 LNHDA, CDR2 SQIVND (reference sequence). CDR3 protein: CASSIGDYSGANVLTF.

The V call is TRBV7-6, the J call TRBJ1-5; TCRdb names TRBD1, which stays unverified in the absence of DNA. The CDR3 loop spans 15 amino acids. Germline values: CDR1 SGHVS, CDR2 FNYEAQ. CDR3: CARSFDAGGNQPQHF.

This chain uses TRBV13 with TRBJ1-4. This CDR3 is 14 amino acids long. CDR1 PRHDT and CDR2 FYEKMQ come from the germline V gene (reference sequence). CDR3 sequence: CASSRRVAYEKLFF. Full variable domain (missing parts from reference TRBV13 and TRBJ1-4): AAGVIQSPRHLIKEKRETATLKCYPIPRHDTVYWYQQGPGQDPQFLISFYEKMQSDKGSIPDRFSAQQFSDYHSELNMSSLELGDSALYFCASSRRVAYEKLFFGSGTQLSVL.

Considering frequency, this clonotype is medium-sized. V gene TRBV6-5 combines with J gene TRBJ1-5; TCRdb picks TRBD1, but there is no DNA to check that call. The germline V gene encodes CDR1 MNHEY and CDR2 SVGAGI. The CDR3 runs 15 residues. This CDR3 reads CASSYKAAGNQPQHF.

Measured by frequency, this clonotype is medium-sized (0.01 to 0.1%). This chain uses TRBV6-5 with TRBJ2-2. CDR3 length: 16 residues. In germline, CDR1 is MNHEY, CDR2 SVGAGI. The CDR3 sequence: CASSNRTLFISGELFF.

The chain combines TRBV7-2 with TRBJ2-1; TCRdb names TRBD2, which stays unverified in the absence of DNA. Germline CDR1 reads SGHTA; CDR2 reads FQGNSA. This CDR3 is 16 amino acids long. The CDR3 sequence: CASSPGLAGGSDEQFF. The full variable domain, its missing parts supplied by reference TRBV7-2 and TRBJ2-1, is GAGVSQSPSNKVTEKGKDVELRCDPISGHTALYWYRQSLGQGLEFLIYFQGNSAPDKSGLPSDRFSAERTGGSVSTLTIQRTQQEDSAVYLCASSPGLAGGSDEQFFGPGTRLTVL.

The J gene is TRBJ2-1, the V gene TRBV20-1; without DNA, the TCRdb call of TRBD2 cannot be checked. CDR1 is DFQATT and CDR2 is SNEGSKA in the germline V gene (reference sequence). The length of the CDR3 is 15 residues. CDR3 region: CSARLAGSSYNEQFF.

Its frequency marks this clonotype as medium-sized (0.01 to 0.1%). V gene TRBV10-3 combines with J gene TRBJ2-5; the D call from TCRdb, TRBD1, cannot be confirmed without DNA. CDR3 size: 14 residues. CDR1 is ENHRY, CDR2 SYGVKD, per germline. CDR3 amino acids: CAISAGTGQETQYF.

This clonotype counts as medium-sized (0.01 to 0.1%) by frequency. The chain couples TRBV6-6 to TRBJ1-3. Germline loops: CDR1 MNHNY, CDR2 SVGAGI (reference sequence). This CDR3 region has 14 residues. The CDR3 protein is CASSGESSGNTIYF.